The rows below give T cell receptor beta chains drawn from one sample of a study of blood T cell repertoires in COVID-19. Sequencing used immunoSEQ multiplex PCR; TCRdb keeps in-frame clones, though not all of them. The sample records a few hundred thousand clones, about 81% being singletons. The sequenced material came from PBMCs or T cells enriched from blood (not recorded which). The receptors come from a man in his forties who had recovered from COVID-19. CDR3s include the opening cysteine and the closing phenylalanine or tryptophan.

TRBV3-1/TRBV3-2,11,TRBJ2-7,CASSNTYEQYF
TRBV7-2,14,TRBJ1-5,CASSGEGLRQPQHF
TRBV10-2,17,TRBJ2-2,CASSPTRLAVNTGELFF
TRBV3-1/TRBV3-2,15,TRBJ1-1,CASSNHADYNTEAFF
TRBV6-5,15,TRBJ1-2,CASSYGPGRIDGYTF
TRBV14,13,TRBJ1-1,CASSPSRGTEAFF
TRBV4-1,18,TRBJ1-4,CASSRVEGGDATNEKLFF
TRBV6-5,15,TRBJ2-1,CASSPDRGPYNEQFF
TRBV25-1,13,TRBJ1-2,CASSDEGARGYTF
TRBV5-5,13,TRBJ1-2,CASSFDTASGYTF
TRBV19,14,TRBJ1-2,CGSRRDRGNYGYTF
TRBV11-2,14,TRBJ2-3,CASWAGLHTDTQYF
TRBV7-3,15,TRBJ1-1,CASSLKTVGNTEAFF
TRBV7-2,16,TRBJ1-1,CASSQSTPILSTEAFF
TRBV18,14,TRBJ1-2,CASSPVQDSYGYTF
TRBV4-1,14,TRBJ2-5,CASSLSTSMETQYF
TRBV7-9,12,TRBJ2-7,CASSLEYYEQYF
TRBV4-1,14,TRBJ2-5,CASSLWTGGETQYF
TRBV13,15,TRBJ2-2,CASSLQGPNTGELFF
TRBV19,14,TRBJ2-1,CASKSSGPYNEQFF
TRBV18,17,TRBJ2-1,CASSSLAGVIGHNEQFF
TRBV5-1,16,TRBJ2-2,CASSLSAGPNTGELFF
TRBV18,14,TRBJ2-7,CASSLQVDSYEQYF
TRBV28,13,TRBJ2-5,CASSSGGRETQYF
TRBV20-1,11,TRBJ2-7,CSAVGGSEQYF
TRBV5-1,16,TRBJ2-1,CASSTLLAGGLNEQFF
TRBV19,16,TRBJ1-1,CASRPSRTGRSTEAFF
TRBV4-1,18,TRBJ1-3,CASSQDIRTGLSGNTIYF